The present TCR beta chain was sequenced within a study of cytomegalovirus exposure and HLA in healthy donors. About the study: A subsequent analysis reported that the 120 validation repertoires were produced on the same platform that had also been used for the roughly 670 first-cohort repertoires.

About this clone itself: Its antigen is not identified.

Assay used: immunoSEQ multiplex PCR; TCRdb lists only in-frame clones, some missing. The sample lists around 120,000 clones; roughly 88% were seen once. Whole-study results and caveats: Per published reports, the classifier diagnosed cytomegalovirus status with high specificity and sensitivity. Among TCR beta chains, those listed as cytomegalovirus-associated numbered about 150. Specificity for CMV antigens was confirmed in vitro for a few of the CMV-associated chains.

V lost 5 bases and J lost 1; bases outside the gene matches: 10. This CDR3 spans 17 amino acids. Germline loops: CDR1 PRHDT, CDR2 FYEKMQ (reference sequence). The chain recombines TRBV13 with TRBJ2-5; 10 positions agree with TRBD2. The sample was PBMCs. This TCR came from a young woman in good health and CMV-seropositive. The CDR3 spells CASSLGLATALQETQYF. Written as DNA, the CDR3 is TGTGCCAGCAGCCTGGGACTAGCGACCGCCCTCCAAGAGACCCAGTACTTC. Full variable domain (missing parts from reference TRBV13 and TRBJ2-5): AAGVIQSPRHLIKEKRETATLKCYPIPRHDTVYWYQQGPGQDPQFLISFYEKMQSDKGSIPDRFSAQQFSDYHSELNMSSLELGDSALYFCASSLGLATALQETQYFGPGTRLLVL.